One and the same sample provided the 31 T cell receptor beta chains below, sequenced in a study of blood T cell repertoires in COVID-19. Method: immunoSEQ multiplex PCR; TCRdb's copy keeps in-frame clones and lacks some. The sample lists some 240,000 clones; around 81% were seen once. The material sequenced was peripheral blood. The origin of the receptors is a human donor in a cohort sampled during active COVID-19.

The J gene is TRBJ1-6, the V gene TRBV5-1; D is perhaps TRBD1 (6 bases). The CDR3 has 17 amino acids. Germline loops: CDR1 SGHRS, CDR2 YFSETQ. V was shortened by 2 bases and J by 10 bases, with 22 bases between the two germline ends. DNA of the CDR3: TGCGCCAGCAGCTTATCCCTGACAGGCGTTGTTGGATCACCCCTCCACTTT. Residues: CASSLSLTGVVGSPLHF. Supplemented by reference TRBV5-1 and TRBJ1-6, the full variable domain reads KAGVTQTPRYLIKTRGQQVTLSCSPISGHRSVSWYQQTPGQGLQFLFEYFSETQRNKGNFPGRFSGRQFSNSRSEMNVSTLELGDSALYLCASSLSLTGVVGSPLHFGNGTRLTVT.

Only a few counts were recorded for this clone. The genes are TRBV10-3 and TRBJ1-3; D not certain. With 5 bases removed from V and 0 bases from J, the gap between germline ends came to 5 bases. The CDR3 runs to 13 residues. Germline CDR1 is ENHRY and CDR2 is SYGVKD. The CDR3: CAISRGSGNTIYF. The CDR3 DNA reads as TGTGCCATCAGTAGAGGCTCTGGAAACACCATATATTTT.

The CDR3 DNA is TGTGCCAGCATTCAGGCAGTTTCGTCCTACGAGCAGTACTTC. It specifies CASIQAVSSYEQYF. This rearrangement joins TRBV6-5 to TRBJ2-7; no firm D call. V was shortened by 7 bases and J by 1 base, with 14 bases between the two germline ends. CDR1 is MNHEY and CDR2 is SVGAGI in the germline V gene. This CDR3 is 14 amino acids long.

This sequence joins TRBV6-2 or TRBV6-3 and TRBJ1-2, with TRBD1 identical over 7 bases. CDR1 and CDR2 from the germline V gene are MNHEY and SVGEGT. J lost 4 bases, V lost 5 bases, and 7 bases had no gene match. This CDR3 has 14 residues. CDR3 nucleotides: TGTGCCAGCAGTGGCCCACAGGGGTTCTATGGCTACACCTTC. This translates into CASSGPQGFYGYTF.

This sequence joins TRBV7-9 and TRBJ2-7, with a tentative D call TRBD2 (6 bases). Germline values: CDR1 SEHNR, CDR2 FQNEAQ (reference sequence). Trimming removed 1 base at V and 0 bases at J, with 13 bases between. The CDR3 spans 16 residues. CDR3 sequence (DNA): TGTGCCAGCAGCTTAGTTTCGGGAGCCCTCTCCTACGAGCAGTACTTC. As protein: CASSLVSGALSYEQYF.

CDR3 in amino acids: CASRTGAAAQYF. CDR3 sequence (DNA): TGTGCCAGCAGGACAGGGGCGGCCGCGCAGTATTTT. J is TRBJ2-3 and V is TRBV19; 9 nucleotides align to TRBD1. Germline assignment: CDR1 LNHDA and CDR2 SQIVND (reference sequence). J gave up 10 bases and V 9 bases, and 8 bases lay outside the gene matches. The length of the CDR3 is 12 residues.

The chain couples TRBV2 to TRBJ1-4, with a possible D match to TRBD1 (5 bases). The V end lost 6 bases, the J end lost 0 bases, and 11 bases lay between the germline ends. In germline, CDR1 is SNHLY, CDR2 FYNNEI. The CDR3 loop spans 15 amino acids. The DNA of the CDR3 is TGTGCCAGCAGGGTGGACACCGCAACTAATGAAAAACTGTTTTTT. Translation: CASRVDTATNEKLFF.

The sample holds one count of this clone. The V call is TRBV5-1, the J call TRBJ1-3; the D is unclear. Trimming stripped 4 bases from V and 4 bases from J, with 6 bases between. The germline CDR1 and CDR2 sequences are SGHRS and YFSETQ. This CDR3 region has 12 residues. CDR3 nucleotide sequence: TGCGCCAGCAGCGGAGGGGGAAACACCATATATTTT. It encodes CASSGGGNTIYF.

CDR3 DNA sequence: TGTGCCAGCAGGGGAAGGGGACAGGGGAACACTGAAGCTTTCTTT. This gives the protein CASRGRGQGNTEAFF. The chain carries TRBV6-6 and TRBJ1-1, with 9 bases that match TRBD1. V shed 6 bases and J 1 base; nucleotides not matched to a gene: 6. Germline CDR1 and CDR2: MNHNY and SVGAGI (reference sequence). The CDR3 has 15 amino acids.

V gene TRBV19 combines with J gene TRBJ2-4; D perhaps matches TRBD2 (6 bases). The CDR3 is 13 residues long. Germline CDR1 reads LNHDA; CDR2 reads SQIVND (reference sequence). With 5 bases removed from V and 3 bases from J, the gap between germline ends came to 8 bases. CDR3 bases: TGTGCCAGTAGTGGGGGGAACAAAAACATTCAGTACTTC. Translation gives CASSGGNKNIQYF.

The chain couples TRBV4-1 to TRBJ1-2, with TRBD1 as a possible D gene (6 bases). Germline CDR1 reads MGHRA; CDR2 reads YSYEKL. The CDR3 spans 16 residues. V was cut by 0 bases and J by 5 bases, with 16 bases left in between. Here the CDR3 DNA reads TGCGCCAGCAGCCAAGATTATGCGGGGAGGGGGTATGGCTACACCTTC. Translation: CASSQDYAGRGYGYTF.

The rearrangement uses TRBV18 and TRBJ2-7; D remains unclear. V was shortened by 5 bases and J by 0 bases, with 11 bases between the two germline ends. The germline CDR1 and CDR2 sequences are KGHSH and LQKENI. The length of the CDR3 is 14 residues. CDR3 bases: TGTGCCAGCTCAAAGATGGCCCCCTCCTACGAGCAGTACTTC. Protein sequence: CASSKMAPSYEQYF.

V gene TRBV15 combines with J gene TRBJ1-1; D is unresolved. Between the trimmed V and J ends, which lost 5 bases and 5 bases, there was a span of 18 bases. The CDR3 is made up of 15 amino acids. Germline CDR1 and CDR2: LNHNV and YYDKDF (reference sequence). CDR3 protein: CATSPPWPLGTEAFF. The CDR3 DNA reads as TGTGCCACCAGCCCCCCTTGGCCCCTCGGGACTGAAGCTTTCTTT.

This chain links TRBV24-1 with TRBJ2-3; D is perhaps TRBD1 (5 bases). The ends were cut back, 4 bases at V and 2 bases at J, with 9 bases in the middle. Per germline, CDR1 KGHDR and CDR2 SFDVKD. CDR3 length equals 14 residues. The CDR3 spells CATSDPGATDTQYF. The CDR3 DNA reads as TGTGCCACCAGTGACCCTGGGGCCACAGATACGCAGTATTTT.

The V gene is TRBV28, the J gene TRBJ1-5; TRBD1 agrees at 8 bases. The J segment lost 2 bases and the V segment lost 3 bases, leaving 6 bases of the junction unmatched. Germline lookup yields CDR1 MDHEN and CDR2 SYDVKM. This CDR3 is 16 amino acids long. Here the CDR3 DNA reads TGTGCCAGCAGTTTCCAGGGGGCGGCGGGCAATCAGCCCCAGCATTTT. Its protein product is CASSFQGAAGNQPQHF.

This clone appeared a single time. The V gene is TRBV7-9, the J gene TRBJ2-7, with D tentatively TRBD1 (6 bases). The CDR3 extends over 14 amino acids. The germline V gene has CDR1 SEHNR and CDR2 FQNEAQ (reference sequence). V was cut by 8 bases and J by 0 bases, with 14 bases left in between. CDR3 sequence (DNA): TGTGCCAGCTCTGGACAGAAGAGCTCCTACGAGCAGTACTTC. This gives the protein CASSGQKSSYEQYF.

This chain joins TRBV5-6 and TRBJ1-1, with D maybe TRBD1 (5 bases). Germline-derived CDR1 and CDR2 are SGHDT and YYEEEE. The V end lost 6 bases, the J end lost 0 bases, and 18 bases lay between the germline ends. The CDR3 is made up of 16 amino acids. DNA of the CDR3: TGTGCCAGCACCACCCTTAGGGGCAGCCTGAACACTGAAGCTTTCTTT. Translating it yields CASTTLRGSLNTEAFF.

The chain is built from TRBV4-2 and TRBJ1-2; 7 bases agree with TRBD1. Trimming removed 5 bases from V and 8 bases from J; junction bases left unmatched: 11. CDR1 and CDR2 (germline): LGHNA, YNFKEQ. The CDR3 is 14 amino acids. In DNA form, the CDR3 reads TGTGCCAGCAGCTCCCGACAGGGAACCCAGGGCTACACCTTC. Amino acids: CASSSRQGTQGYTF.

The chain has TRBV6-4 and TRBJ1-1; perhaps TRBD1 as D (5 bases). Trimming stripped 6 bases from V and 3 bases from J, with 11 bases between. Germline values: CDR1 MRHNA, CDR2 SNTAGT. This CDR3 contains 13 residues. CDR3 amino acids: CASRQDVDTEAFF. CDR3 in DNA: TGTGCCAGCAGACAGGATGTCGACACTGAAGCTTTCTTT.

V and J are TRBV6-5 and TRBJ1-3; D is unresolved. Per germline, CDR1 MNHEY and CDR2 SVGAGI. This CDR3 contains 12 residues. Trimming removed 7 bases from V and 1 base from J, with 5 bases in between. In DNA, the CDR3 is TGTGCCAGCACTATTTCTGGAAACACCATATATTTT. Encoded protein: CASTISGNTIYF.

On this clone itself: This may be a read error, as it is one base from a much larger clone. V and J are TRBV27 and TRBJ2-7; 7 bases fit TRBD2. J lost 8 bases, V lost 4 bases, and 8 bases had no gene match. The V gene's germline CDR1 is MNHEY and CDR2 SMNVEV (reference sequence). CDR3 length: 13 residues. CDR3 bases: TGTGCCAGCAGTTACACTAGCGCCGGCAAGCAGTACTTC. Translation gives CASSYTSAGKQYF.

In this sample, this clone turned up once. The V gene is TRBV18, the J gene TRBJ2-3; 12 bases map to TRBD2. Unmatched junction bases numbered 10, after V lost 1 base and J lost 5 bases. CDR1 is KGHSH, CDR2 LQKENI, per germline. The CDR3 consists of 18 residues. The CDR3 DNA sequence: TGTGCCAGCTCACCACTTACGACTAGCGGGGGTCCGGGAGATACGCAGTATTTT. It is translated as CASSPLTTSGGPGDTQYF.

The sample holds a few counts of this clone. V gene TRBV4-3 combines with J gene TRBJ1-1; D remains unclear. Germline CDR1 and CDR2: LGHNA and YSLEER. CDR3 length: 13 amino acids. Trimming cost V 0 bases and J 5 bases, with 7 bases left between them. The CDR3 spells CASSQETGTEAFF. The CDR3 DNA reads as TGCGCCAGCAGCCAAGAAACGGGGACTGAAGCTTTCTTT.

The chain has TRBV7-8 and TRBJ1-5; TRBD1 matches at 9 bases. The length of the CDR3 is 15 residues. J gave up 7 bases and V 6 bases, and 10 bases lay outside the gene matches. Germline CDR1 is SGHVS and CDR2 is FQNEAQ. The CDR3 loop reads CASRMASTGGQPQHF. The CDR3 coding sequence is TGTGCCAGCAGGATGGCATCTACAGGGGGCCAGCCCCAGCATTTT.

In its sample, this clone was seen a few times. V gene TRBV4-1 combines with J gene TRBJ1-1, with 8 nucleotides matching TRBD1. Germline V lookup: CDR1 MGHRA, CDR2 YSYEKL. The CDR3 contains 16 residues. V shed 2 bases and J 8 bases; nucleotides not matched to a gene: 13. DNA of the CDR3: TGCGCCAGCAGCCAATGGTTTAGCGCCGACAGGGGAGAAGCTTTCTTT. It encodes CASSQWFSADRGEAFF.

The chain joins TRBV29-1 to TRBJ1-3, with 11 bases identical to TRBD1. This CDR3 region has 15 residues. Germline V gene sequence: CDR1 SQVTM, CDR2 ANQGSEA. V gave up 6 bases and J gave up 3 bases; unmatched junction bases: 7. CDR3 nucleotide sequence: TGCAGCGTCCTTGGACAGGGGGCGCTTGGAAACACCATATATTTT. Its translation: CSVLGQGALGNTIYF.

This rearrangement joins TRBV9 to TRBJ2-1, with D possibly matching TRBD1 (6 bases). CDR3 length equals 16 residues. Per the germline V gene, CDR1 is SGDLS and CDR2 is YYNGEE. The V end was cut by 0 bases, the J end by 1 base, with 11 bases between. In nucleotides, the CDR3 is TGTGCCAGCAGCGTAGGAGGCCAGGGGTCCTACAATGAGCAGTTCTTC. Translating it yields CASSVGGQGSYNEQFF. Together with reference TRBV9 and TRBJ2-1, the CDR3 gives the full variable domain: DSGVTQTPKHLITATGQRVTLRCSPRSGDLSVYWYQQSLDQGLQFLIQYYNGEERAKGNILERFSAQQFPDLHSELNLSSLELGDSALYFCASSVGGQGSYNEQFFGPGTRLTVL.

This chain connects TRBV28 to TRBJ2-5, with D possibly matching TRBD1 (6 bases). The CDR3 totals 13 residues. Germline V gene lookup returns CDR1 MDHEN and CDR2 SYDVKM. The ends were cut back, 6 bases at V and 3 bases at J, with 11 bases in the middle. The CDR3 coding sequence is TGTGCCAGCAGCACCCAGGGGAAAGAGACCCAGTACTTC. Protein product: CASSTQGKETQYF.

The rearrangement uses TRBV3-1 (or the pseudogene TRBV3-2) and TRBJ1-3, with 9 bases aligning to TRBD1. J lost 3 bases, V lost 1 base, and 7 bases had no gene match. The germline gives CDR1 LGHDT, CDR2 YNNKEL (reference sequence). The CDR3 spans 17 residues. DNA of the CDR3: TGTGCCAGCAGCCAAGGAATAGGGACAGGGATTGGAAACACCATATATTTT. Translation: CASSQGIGTGIGNTIYF.

The rearrangement uses TRBV6-6 and TRBJ2-7; 8 nucleotides line up with TRBD1. The CDR3 runs 16 residues. V lost 4 bases and J lost 7; bases outside the gene matches: 15. CDR1 is MNHNY and CDR2 is SVGAGI in the germline V gene (reference sequence). CDR3 amino acids: CASSSNRQGPSEEQYF. Here the CDR3 DNA reads TGTGCCAGCAGTTCCAACCGACAGGGGCCATCCGAAGAGCAGTACTTC.

A note on this clone: Other DNA sequences from this sample encode an identical CDR3 as well. The chain links TRBV19 to TRBJ2-5; D not resolved. CDR3 length equals 13 residues. Germline loops: CDR1 LNHDA, CDR2 SQIVND (reference sequence). The V end was cut by 5 bases, the J end by 9 bases, with 16 bases between. The CDR3 DNA sequence: TGTGCCAGTAGTGGCGGAGAGTCTAGGCCCCAGTACTTC. This codes for CASSGGESRPQYF.